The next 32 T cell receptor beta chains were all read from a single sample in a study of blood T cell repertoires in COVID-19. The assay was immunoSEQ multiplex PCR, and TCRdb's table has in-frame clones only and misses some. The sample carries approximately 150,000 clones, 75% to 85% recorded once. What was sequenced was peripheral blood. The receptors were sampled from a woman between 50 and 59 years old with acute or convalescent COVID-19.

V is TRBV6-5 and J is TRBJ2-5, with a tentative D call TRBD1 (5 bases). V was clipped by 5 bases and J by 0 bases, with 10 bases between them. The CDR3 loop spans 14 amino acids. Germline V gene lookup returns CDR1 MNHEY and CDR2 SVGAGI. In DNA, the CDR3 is TGTGCCAGCAGTACAACAGGAAACCAAGAGACCCAGTACTTC. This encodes CASSTTGNQETQYF.

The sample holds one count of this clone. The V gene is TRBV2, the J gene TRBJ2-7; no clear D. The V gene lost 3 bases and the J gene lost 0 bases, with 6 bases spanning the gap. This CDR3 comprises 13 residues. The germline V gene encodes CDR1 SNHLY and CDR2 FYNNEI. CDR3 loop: CASSEYSSYEQYF. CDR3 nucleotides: TGTGCCAGCAGTGAGTATTCCTCCTACGAGCAGTACTTC.

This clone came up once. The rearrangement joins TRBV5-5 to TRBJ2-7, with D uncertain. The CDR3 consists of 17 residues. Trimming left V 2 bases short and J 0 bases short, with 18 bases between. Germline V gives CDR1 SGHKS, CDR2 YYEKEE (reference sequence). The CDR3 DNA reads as TGTGCCAGCAGCTTTACCCCCTCTCACGGAGTCTCCTACGAGCAGTACTTC. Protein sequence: CASSFTPSHGVSYEQYF.

CDR3 sequence reads: CASRSGDRGFYEQYF. The CDR3 nucleotides read TGTGCCAGCAGATCAGGGGACAGGGGGTTTTACGAGCAGTACTTC. The rearrangement links TRBV6-5 to TRBJ2-7, with 11 bases aligning to TRBD1. The CDR3 consists of 15 residues. The germline V gene encodes CDR1 MNHEY and CDR2 SVGAGI. V lost 6 bases, J lost 4 bases, and 8 bases stayed unmatched.

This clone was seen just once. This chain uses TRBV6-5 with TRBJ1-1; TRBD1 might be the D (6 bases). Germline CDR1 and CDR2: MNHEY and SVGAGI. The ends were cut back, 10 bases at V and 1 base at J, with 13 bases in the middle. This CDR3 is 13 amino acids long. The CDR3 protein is CATSGGGNTEAFF. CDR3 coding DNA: TGTGCCACCTCGGGAGGGGGGAACACTGAAGCTTTCTTT.

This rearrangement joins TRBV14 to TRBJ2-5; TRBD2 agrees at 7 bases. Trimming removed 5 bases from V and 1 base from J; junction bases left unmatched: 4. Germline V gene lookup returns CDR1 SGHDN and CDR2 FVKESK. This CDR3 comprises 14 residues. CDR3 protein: CASSLPGGQETQYF. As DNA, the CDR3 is TGTGCCAGCAGCTTACCGGGGGGCCAAGAGACCCAGTACTTC.

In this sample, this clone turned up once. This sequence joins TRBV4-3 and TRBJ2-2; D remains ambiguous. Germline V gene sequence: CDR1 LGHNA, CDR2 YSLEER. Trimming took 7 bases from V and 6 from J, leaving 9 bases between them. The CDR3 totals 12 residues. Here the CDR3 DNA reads TGCGCCAGCACCTCCGGAGCCGGGGAGCTGTTTTTT. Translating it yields CASTSGAGELFF.

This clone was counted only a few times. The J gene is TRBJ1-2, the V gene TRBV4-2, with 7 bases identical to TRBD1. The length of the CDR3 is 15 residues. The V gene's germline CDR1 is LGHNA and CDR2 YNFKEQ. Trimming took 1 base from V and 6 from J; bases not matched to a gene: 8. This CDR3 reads CASSQGAQGDNGYTF. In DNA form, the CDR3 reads TGTGCCAGCAGCCAAGGGGCGCAGGGGGATAATGGCTACACCTTC.

Here the CDR3 DNA reads TGTGCCAGCAGCCAATCTGTTGCCCGGGGGGGGCAGCCCCAGCATTTT. It translates to CASSQSVARGGQPQHF. This chain connects TRBV16 to TRBJ1-5; D may be TRBD1 (5 bases). The germline V and J ends were trimmed by 0 bases and 7 bases, with 16 bases remaining between them. The germline CDR1 and CDR2 sequences are KGHSY and FQNENV. The CDR3 loop spans 16 amino acids. Combining the CDR3 with reference TRBV16 and TRBJ1-5 gives the whole variable domain GEEVAQTPKHLVRGEGQKAKLYCAPIKGHSYVFWYQQVLKNEFKFLISFQNENVFDETGMPKERFSAKCLPNSPCSLEIQATKLEDSAVYFCASSQSVARGGQPQHFGDGTRLSIL.

CDR3 sequence (DNA): TGTGCCAGCAGGATACAGGAAGACACTGAAGCTTTCTTT. As protein: CASRIQEDTEAFF. The chain couples TRBV7-9 to TRBJ1-1; TRBD1 is a possible D gene (5 bases). Trimming removed 6 bases from V and 3 bases from J, with 11 bases in between. This CDR3 comprises 13 residues. Looked up from germline, CDR1 is SEHNR and CDR2 is FQNEAQ (reference sequence).

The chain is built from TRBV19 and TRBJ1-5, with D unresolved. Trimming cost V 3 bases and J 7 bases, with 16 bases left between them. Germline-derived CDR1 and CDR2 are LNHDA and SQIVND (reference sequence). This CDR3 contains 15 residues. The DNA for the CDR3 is TGTGCCAGTAGTATTACGGCCGGGTCGGGGCAGCCCCAGCATTTT. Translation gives CASSITAGSGQPQHF. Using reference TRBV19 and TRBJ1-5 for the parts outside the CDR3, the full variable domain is DGGITQSPKYLFRKEGQNVTLSCEQNLNHDAMYWYRQDPGQGLRLIYYSQIVNDFQKGDIAEGYSVSREKKESFPLTVTSAQKNPTAFYLCASSITAGSGQPQHFGDGTRLSIL.

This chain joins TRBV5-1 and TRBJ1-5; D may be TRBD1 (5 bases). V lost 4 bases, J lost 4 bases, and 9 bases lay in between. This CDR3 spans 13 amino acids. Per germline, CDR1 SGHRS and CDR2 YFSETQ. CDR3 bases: TGCGCCAGCAGCGACGGGGGAAATCAGCCCCAGCATTTT. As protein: CASSDGGNQPQHF.

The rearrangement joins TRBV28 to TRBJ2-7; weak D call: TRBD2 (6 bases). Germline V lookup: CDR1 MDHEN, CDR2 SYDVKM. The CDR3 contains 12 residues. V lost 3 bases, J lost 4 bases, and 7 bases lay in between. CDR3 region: CASSLGGYEQYF. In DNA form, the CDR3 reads TGTGCCAGCAGTTTGGGAGGATACGAGCAGTACTTC. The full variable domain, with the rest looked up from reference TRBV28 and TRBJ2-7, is DVKVTQSSRYLVKRTGEKVFLECVQDMDHENMFWYRQDPGLGLRLIYFSYDVKMKEKGDIPEGYSVSREKKERFSLILESASTNQTSMYLCASSLGGYEQYFGPGTRLTVT.

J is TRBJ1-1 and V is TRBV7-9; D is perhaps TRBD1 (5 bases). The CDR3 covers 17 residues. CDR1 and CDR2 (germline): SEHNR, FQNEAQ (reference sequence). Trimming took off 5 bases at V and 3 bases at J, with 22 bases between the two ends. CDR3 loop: CASSPGVSQAGYTEAFF. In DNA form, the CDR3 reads TGTGCCAGCAGCCCGGGGGTAAGCCAAGCGGGTTACACTGAAGCTTTCTTT. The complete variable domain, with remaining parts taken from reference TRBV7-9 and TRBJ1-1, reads DTGVSQNPRHKITKRGQNVTFRCDPISEHNRLYWYRQTLGQGPEFLTYFQNEAQLEKSRLLSDRFSAERPKGSFSTLEIQRTEQGDSAMYLCASSPGVSQAGYTEAFFGQGTRLTVV.

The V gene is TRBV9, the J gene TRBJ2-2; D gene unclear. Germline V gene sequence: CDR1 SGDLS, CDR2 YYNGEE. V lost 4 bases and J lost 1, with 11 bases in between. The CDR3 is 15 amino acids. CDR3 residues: CASSPRLVNTGELFF. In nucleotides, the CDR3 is TGTGCCAGCAGCCCAAGACTCGTGAACACCGGGGAGCTGTTTTTT.

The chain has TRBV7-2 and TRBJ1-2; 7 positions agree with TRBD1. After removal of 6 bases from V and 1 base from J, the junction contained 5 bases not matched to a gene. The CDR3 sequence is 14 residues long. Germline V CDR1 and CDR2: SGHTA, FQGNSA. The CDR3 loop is CASRSGQYNYGYTF. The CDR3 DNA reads TGTGCCAGCAGGTCGGGACAGTATAACTATGGCTACACCTTC. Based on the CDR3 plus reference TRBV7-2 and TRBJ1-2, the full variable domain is GAGVSQSPSNKVTEKGKDVELRCDPISGHTALYWYRQSLGQGLEFLIYFQGNSAPDKSGLPSDRFSAERTGGSVSTLTIQRTQQEDSAVYLCASRSGQYNYGYTFGSGTRLTVV.

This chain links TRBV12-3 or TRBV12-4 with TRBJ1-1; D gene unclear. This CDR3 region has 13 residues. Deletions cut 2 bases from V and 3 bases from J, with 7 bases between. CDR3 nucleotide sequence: TGTGCCAGCAGTTTACTCAGGCACACTGAAGCTTTCTTT. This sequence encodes CASSLLRHTEAFF.

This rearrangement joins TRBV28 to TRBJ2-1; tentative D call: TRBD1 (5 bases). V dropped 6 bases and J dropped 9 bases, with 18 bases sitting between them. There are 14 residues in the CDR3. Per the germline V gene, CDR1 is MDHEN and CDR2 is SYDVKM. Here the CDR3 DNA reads TGTGCCAGCAGCCCTCGTGGATGGGGCAGTGAGCAGTTCTTC. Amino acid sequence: CASSPRGWGSEQFF. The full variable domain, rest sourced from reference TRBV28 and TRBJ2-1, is DVKVTQSSRYLVKRTGEKVFLECVQDMDHENMFWYRQDPGLGLRLIYFSYDVKMKEKGDIPEGYSVSREKKERFSLILESASTNQTSMYLCASSPRGWGSEQFFGPGTRLTVL.

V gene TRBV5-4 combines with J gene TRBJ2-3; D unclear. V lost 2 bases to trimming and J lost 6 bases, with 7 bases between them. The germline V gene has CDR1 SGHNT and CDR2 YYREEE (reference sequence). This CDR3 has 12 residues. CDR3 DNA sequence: TGTGCCAGCAGCTTCCAACAGGATACGCAGTATTTT. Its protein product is CASSFQQDTQYF.

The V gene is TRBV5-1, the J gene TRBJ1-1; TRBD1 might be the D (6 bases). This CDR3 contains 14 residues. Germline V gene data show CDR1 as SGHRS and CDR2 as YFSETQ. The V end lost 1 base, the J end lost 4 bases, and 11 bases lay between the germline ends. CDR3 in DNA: TGCGCCAGCAGCTTGCAGGGGACCGCCACTGAAGCTTTCTTT. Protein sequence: CASSLQGTATEAFF.

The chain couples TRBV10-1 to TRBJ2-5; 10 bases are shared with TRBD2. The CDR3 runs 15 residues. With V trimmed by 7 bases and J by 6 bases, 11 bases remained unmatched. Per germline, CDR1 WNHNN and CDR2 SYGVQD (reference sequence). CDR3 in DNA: TGCGCCAGCATCGATTGGAGCGGGGGGGCGAAGACCCAGTACTTC. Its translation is CASIDWSGGAKTQYF.

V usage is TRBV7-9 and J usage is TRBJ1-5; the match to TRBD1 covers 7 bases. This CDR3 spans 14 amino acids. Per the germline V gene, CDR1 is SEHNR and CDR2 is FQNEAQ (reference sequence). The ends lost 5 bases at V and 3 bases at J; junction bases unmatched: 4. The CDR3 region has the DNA TGTGCCAGCAGCGGGGACAGCTACAATCAGCCCCAGCATTTT. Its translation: CASSGDSYNQPQHF.

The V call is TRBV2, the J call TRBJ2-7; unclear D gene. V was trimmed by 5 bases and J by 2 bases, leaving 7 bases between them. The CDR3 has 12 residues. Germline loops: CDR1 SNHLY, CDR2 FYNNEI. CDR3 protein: CASSFSPYEQYF. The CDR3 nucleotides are TGTGCCAGCAGTTTTAGCCCCTACGAGCAGTACTTC.

CDR3 in amino acids: CASSLDPSTDTQYF. The DNA of the CDR3 is TGTGCCAGCAGCTTAGATCCTAGCACAGATACGCAGTATTTT. V and J are TRBV7-2 and TRBJ2-3; D call uncertain. This CDR3 has 14 amino acids. Looked up from germline, CDR1 is SGHTA and CDR2 is FQGNSA. Trimming shortened V by 1 base and J by 0 bases, and 5 bases separated the two germline ends.

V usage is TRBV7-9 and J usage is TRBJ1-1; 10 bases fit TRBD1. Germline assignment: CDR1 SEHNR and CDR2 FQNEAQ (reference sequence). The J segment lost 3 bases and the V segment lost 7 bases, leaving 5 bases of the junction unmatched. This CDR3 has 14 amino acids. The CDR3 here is CASIGGTGDTEAFF. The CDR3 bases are TGTGCCAGCATTGGAGGGACAGGGGACACTGAAGCTTTCTTT.

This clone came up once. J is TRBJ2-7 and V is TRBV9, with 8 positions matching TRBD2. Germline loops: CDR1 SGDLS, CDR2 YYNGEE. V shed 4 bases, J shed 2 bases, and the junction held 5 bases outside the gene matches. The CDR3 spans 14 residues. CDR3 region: CASSKTSVAYEQYF. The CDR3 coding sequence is TGTGCCAGCAGCAAGACTAGCGTTGCCTACGAGCAGTACTTC.

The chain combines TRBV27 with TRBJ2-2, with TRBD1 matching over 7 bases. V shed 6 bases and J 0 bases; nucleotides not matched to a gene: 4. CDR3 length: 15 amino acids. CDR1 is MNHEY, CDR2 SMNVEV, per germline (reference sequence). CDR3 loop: CASRSGTANTGELFF. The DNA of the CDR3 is TGTGCCAGCAGATCCGGGACAGCGAACACCGGGGAGCTGTTTTTT.

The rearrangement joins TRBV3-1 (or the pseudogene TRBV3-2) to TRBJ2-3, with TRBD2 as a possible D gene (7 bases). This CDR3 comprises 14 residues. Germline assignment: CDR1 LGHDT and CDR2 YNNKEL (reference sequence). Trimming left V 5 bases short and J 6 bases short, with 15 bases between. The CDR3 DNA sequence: TGTGCCAGCAGCTTCCCGGGGGGCCGCGATACGCAGTATTTT. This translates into CASSFPGGRDTQYF.

CDR3 bases: TGTGCCAGCAGCTTGGACAGGGGGAGGACCATATATTTT. Translated, it gives CASSLDRGRTIYF. This rearrangement joins TRBV7-3 to TRBJ1-3; TRBD1 agrees at 10 bases. The CDR3 has 13 residues. The V segment lost 3 bases and the J segment 10 bases; nucleotides outside the gene matches: 3. The germline gives CDR1 SGHTA, CDR2 FQGTGA.

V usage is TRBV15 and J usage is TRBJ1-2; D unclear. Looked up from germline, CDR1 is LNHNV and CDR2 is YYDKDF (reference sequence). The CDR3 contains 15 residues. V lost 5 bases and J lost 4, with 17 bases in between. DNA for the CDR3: TGTGCCACCAGCTCCCCGGGAGCAACCGCCTATGGCTACACCTTC. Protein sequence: CATSSPGATAYGYTF.

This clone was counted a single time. The CDR3 spells CASSYGAKPMNTEAFF. CDR3 bases: TGTGCCAGCAGTTATGGGGCGAAGCCCATGAACACTGAAGCTTTCTTT. This sequence joins TRBV6-5 and TRBJ1-1, with D possibly being TRBD1 (5 bases). Germline CDR1 and CDR2: MNHEY and SVGAGI. The CDR3 length is 16 residues. Trimming left V 3 bases short and J 0 bases short, with 14 bases between.

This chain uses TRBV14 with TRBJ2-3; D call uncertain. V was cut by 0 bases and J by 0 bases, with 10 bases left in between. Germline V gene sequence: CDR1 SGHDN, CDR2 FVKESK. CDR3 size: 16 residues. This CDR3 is CASSQDNRVSTDTQYF. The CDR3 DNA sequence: TGTGCCAGCAGCCAAGATAACCGGGTTAGCACAGATACGCAGTATTTT. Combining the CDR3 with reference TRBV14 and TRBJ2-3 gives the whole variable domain EAGVTQFPSHSVIEKGQTVTLRCDPISGHDNLYWYRRVMGKEIKFLLHFVKESKQDESGMPNNRFLAERTGGTYSTLKVQPAELEDSGVYFCASSQDNRVSTDTQYFGPGTRLTVL.